This TCR beta chain was captured by sequencing in a study of T cells after yellow fever vaccination. Overall study context: Preparation used SMART-Seq v4 Ultra Low Input for the low-cell-number fractions.

Study outcomes and limitations: Reappearance after the booster was observed for most primary-vaccination clones (around 95% CD4, about 90% CD8). Sorted memory cells at day 0 lacked detectable levels of almost all vaccine-responding clonotypes.

Germline V lookup: CDR1 MNHEY, CDR2 SMNVEV (reference sequence). This CDR3 contains 15 residues. Trimming took off 6 bases at V and 3 bases at J, with 14 bases between the two ends. UMIs were added to TCR cDNA along with a universal primer site when it was made by 5'RACE template switching. One entry per CDR3 protein results from TCRdb running MiXCR on the 5' RACE reads. Among about 42,000 distinct CDR3 sequences listed, roughly 6.4% were seen once. This chain links TRBV27 with TRBJ2-2; the D is unclear. This sequence was found in a man aged 25-45 years who received the YFV17D yellow fever vaccine. The sequenced sample was PBMCs, either bulk or a sorted T-cell subset (CD4+, CD8+, memory, or dextramer-sorted; not recorded which), obtained 45 days after the yellow fever booster vaccination. In nucleotides, the CDR3 is TGTGCCAGCAGCCCCGAGAGACCTGACACCGGGGAGCTGTTTTTT. It translates to CASSPERPDTGELFF.